This is a list of T cell receptor beta chains from one sample in a study of blood T cells in healthy people across ages. One entry per CDR3 protein results from TCRdb running MiXCR on the 5' RACE reads. Found here are about 1.4 million distinct CDR3 sequences, approximately 63% of them singletons; the top ten hold over 5%. The specimen was blood. Receptors were obtained from a man between 18 and 35 years old in good health. Each CDR3 is given with its conserved first and last residue. The D gene is left open where the match is weak.

-,TRBJ1-2,TRBV7-8,CASSSPGPSGYYGYTF
-,TRBJ2-5,TRBV15,CATSRRTYEHEQYF
TRBD2,TRBJ2-1,TRBV7-8,CASSLVAGGLKDEQFF
-,TRBJ1-4,TRBV4-3,CASSQDSGLVDKLFF
-,TRBJ1-1,TRBV29-1,CSARSGGGSEAFF
-,TRBJ1-2,TRBV28,CASSLSQVGGYTF
-,TRBJ1-6,TRBV27,CASSFLGDNSPLHF
TRBD1,TRBJ1-2,TRBV6-1,CASSEGDSTYGYTF
TRBD2,TRBJ2-5,TRBV2,CASGLAGVETQYF
TRBD1,-,TRBV15,CATSRTPGQGAYEQYF